The 15 T cell receptor beta chains listed next were all sequenced from one sample in a study of beta chain features in type 1 diabetes (dated by TCRdb to the late 2010s). The protocol used for the library was the immunoSEQ multiplex PCR assay. The entire isolated RNA was reverse transcribed using the High Capacity cDNA Reverse Transcription Kit, and thus expressed TCRB transcripts were sequenced. Sourced from immuneACCESS, this table was stored by TCRdb with only in-frame sequences that have V and J called. A share of the clones is absent; for the studies checked, an unresolved V gene accounts for under half, and the remainder has no known explanation. The sample table records some 150,000 clones; roughly 53% of these occur just once. In total, the top ten clones hold around 0.45% of the sample. Sequencing was done on a sample of Tregs from blood. Per the publication, the cell subset or site label means: regulatory CD4+ T cells. These receptor sequences come from a man between 18 and 35 years old in good health.

The genes are TRBV18 and TRBJ2-5; 9 bases fit TRBD1. Germline assignment: CDR1 KGHSH and CDR2 LQKENI. The CDR3 runs to 14 residues. V shed 5 bases and J 0 bases; nucleotides not matched to a gene: 1. The CDR3 DNA follows: TGTGCCAGCTCAGGGACAGGGAACCAAGAGACCCAGTACTTC. Residues: CASSGTGNQETQYF.

The chain uses TRBV29-1 and TRBJ2-5, with 7 nucleotides matching TRBD2. The ends lost 4 bases at V and 5 bases at J; junction bases unmatched: 10. Looked up from germline, CDR1 is SQVTM and CDR2 is ANQGSEA. The CDR3 sequence is 14 residues long. CDR3 residues: CSVGRLGGKETQYF. Here the CDR3 DNA reads TGCAGCGTTGGGAGGTTGGGAGGGAAGGAGACCCAGTACTTC.

The chain recombines TRBV5-3 with TRBJ1-5, with TRBD1 as a possible D gene (6 bases). TRBV5-3 is an ORF for which the function is uncertain. The CDR3 is 16 amino acids. V was cut by 5 bases and J by 1 base, with 16 bases left in between. CDR3 bases: TGTGCCAGAAGACCCACCGGGACACTAAGCAATCAGCCCCAGCATTTT. Protein sequence: CARRPTGTLSNQPQHF.

The chain has TRBV10-3 and TRBJ2-2; D remains ambiguous. Germline V lookup: CDR1 ENHRY, CDR2 SYGVKD. Trimming took 0 bases from V and 8 from J, leaving 10 bases between them. CDR3 length: 14 amino acids. DNA of the CDR3: TGTGCCATCAGTGAGTCGTCTATTCCGGGGGAGCTGTTTTTT. Translated, it gives CAISESSIPGELFF.

The chain couples TRBV7-6 to TRBJ2-7; no clear D. CDR3 size: 14 residues. The V gene lost 0 bases and the J gene lost 0 bases, with 6 bases spanning the gap. From germline, CDR1 is SGHVS and CDR2 FNYEAQ. The CDR3: CASSLASGSYEQYF. The DNA for the CDR3 is TGTGCCAGCAGCTTAGCGTCAGGCTCCTACGAGCAGTACTTC.

The chain uses TRBV19 and TRBJ2-2, with 10 bases lining up with TRBD2. The germline gives CDR1 LNHDA, CDR2 SQIVND (reference sequence). This CDR3 region has 18 residues. V trimming: 5 bases; J trimming: 4 bases; junction bases outside the gene matches: 13. This chain's CDR3 is CASSLRLAGVIGTGELFF. For the CDR3, the DNA is TGTGCCAGTAGTCTAAGGCTAGCGGGAGTAATCGGCACCGGGGAGCTGTTTTTT.

The J gene is TRBJ1-2, the V gene TRBV28, with 10 bases aligning to TRBD1. The length of the CDR3 is 16 residues. Germline CDR1 and CDR2: MDHEN and SYDVKM. The J segment lost 3 bases and the V segment lost 8 bases, leaving 12 bases of the junction unmatched. The CDR3 here is CASHSSGTGVYYGYTF. The CDR3 bases are TGTGCCAGCCATTCGAGCGGGACAGGGGTCTACTATGGCTACACCTTC.

This clone has more than one count but fewer than ten. The gene calls are TRBV5-4 and TRBJ2-3; 9 bases match TRBD2. After removal of 2 bases from V and 4 bases from J, the junction contained 5 bases not matched to a gene. From germline, CDR1 is SGHNT and CDR2 YYREEE (reference sequence). The CDR3 has 15 residues. CDR3 coding DNA: TGTGCCAGCAGCTTTGGTAGCGGGGGCGCAGATACGCAGTATTTT. The encoded protein is CASSFGSGGADTQYF. The full variable domain, with the rest looked up from reference TRBV5-4 and TRBJ2-3, is ETGVTQSPTHLIKTRGQQVTLRCSSQSGHNTVSWYQQALGQGPQFIFQYYREEENGRGNFPPRFSGLQFPNYSSELNVNALELDDSALYLCASSFGSGGADTQYFGPGTRLTVL.

The chain combines TRBV29-1 with TRBJ2-7; maybe TRBD2 (5 bases). The length of the CDR3 is 15 residues. The germline V gene has CDR1 SQVTM and CDR2 ANQGSEA. The ends were cut back, 1 base at V and 3 bases at J, with 16 bases in the middle. CDR3 nucleotides: TGCAGCGTTGAAGGGGGAGACAAGGGTCGCTACGAGCAGTACTTC. Amino acid sequence: CSVEGGDKGRYEQYF.

This clone was seen a handful of times. The chain carries TRBV5-4 and TRBJ1-1; a weak D match, TRBD1 (6 bases). Germline-derived CDR1 and CDR2 are SGHNT and YYREEE (reference sequence). Trimming left V 4 bases short and J 3 bases short, with 10 bases between. The CDR3 spans 13 residues. CDR3 in amino acids: CASSPTGYTEAFF. The CDR3 coding sequence is TGTGCCAGCAGCCCGACAGGCTACACTGAAGCTTTCTTT.

The chain has TRBV6-6 and TRBJ1-3, with D possibly TRBD1 on 5 matching bases. V dropped 4 bases and J dropped 2 bases, with 15 bases sitting between them. CDR1 MNHNY and CDR2 SVGAGI come from the germline V gene (reference sequence). The CDR3 is 16 residues long. CDR3 nucleotide sequence: TGTGCCAGCAGTTCTCCCGGCAGGGCAGCTGGAAACACCATATATTTT. It specifies CASSSPGRAAGNTIYF.

The V and J genes are TRBV5-1 and TRBJ2-7, with a possible D match to TRBD2 (5 bases). Germline CDR1 and CDR2: SGHRS and YFSETQ. The CDR3 runs 14 residues. Trimming removed 2 bases from V and 3 bases from J, with 12 bases in between. The CDR3 bases are TGCGCCAGCAGCTTACAACCGGGGAGCTACGAGCAGTACTTC. Protein sequence: CASSLQPGSYEQYF.

The CDR3 sequence is CSVERTGVGEQYF. The DNA for the CDR3 is TGCAGCGTTGAGAGGACAGGGGTAGGGGAGCAGTACTTC. V usage is TRBV29-1 and J usage is TRBJ2-7, with 9 bases lining up with TRBD1. Germline CDR1 and CDR2: SQVTM and ANQGSEA. Trimming cost V 3 bases and J 7 bases; bases outside gene matches: 7. The CDR3 is made up of 13 amino acids.

The chain is built from TRBV6-5 and TRBJ2-1, with 8 bases that match TRBD2. Trimming removed 4 bases from V and 0 bases from J; junction bases left unmatched: 2. The germline V gene has CDR1 MNHEY and CDR2 SVGAGI. This CDR3 has 15 residues. This CDR3 reads CASSSGTSSYNEQFF. The CDR3 DNA reads as TGTGCCAGCAGTTCCGGGACTAGCTCCTACAATGAGCAGTTCTTC.

V gene TRBV9 combines with J gene TRBJ1-6; 10 positions match TRBD1. This CDR3 comprises 13 residues. The germline gives CDR1 SGDLS, CDR2 YYNGEE. With V trimmed by 4 bases and J by 12 bases, 4 bases remained unmatched. CDR3 region: CASSSGQGLPLHF. CDR3 DNA: TGTGCCAGCAGCTCGGGACAGGGGCTACCCCTCCACTTT.